The clone carrying this TCR beta chain was counted a few times. The antigen is unknown. The sample belongs to a study of early T cells in non-severe SARS-CoV-2 infection. Study at large: Chains were unpaired, as sequencing was done on bulk RNA from unsorted whole blood. Study-wide findings and caveats: The study's VDJdb matching favored anti-spike CD8 responses and missed private and CD4 specificities.

Individual cDNA molecules carried attached unique molecular identifiers. Using its own MiXCR run on the 5' RACE reads, TCRdb lists one record per CDR3 protein. The repertoire consists of around 100,000 distinct CDR3 sequences, with under 15% occurring once and the leading ten covering approximately 6%. CDR1 is MDHEN and CDR2 is SYDVKM in the germline V gene. V was clipped by 2 bases and J by 6 bases, with 14 bases between them. CDR3 length equals 15 residues. The sequence came from an adult who was a healthcare worker with PCR-confirmed SARS-CoV-2 infection or an uninfected control (not recorded which). The chain links TRBV28 to TRBJ1-5, with TRBD1 as a possible D gene (5 bases). The sequencing input was whole blood. CDR3 DNA: TGTGCCAGCAGTTTAGATGGGACCCCTAGTCAGCCCCAGCATTTT. It encodes CASSLDGTPSQPQHF.